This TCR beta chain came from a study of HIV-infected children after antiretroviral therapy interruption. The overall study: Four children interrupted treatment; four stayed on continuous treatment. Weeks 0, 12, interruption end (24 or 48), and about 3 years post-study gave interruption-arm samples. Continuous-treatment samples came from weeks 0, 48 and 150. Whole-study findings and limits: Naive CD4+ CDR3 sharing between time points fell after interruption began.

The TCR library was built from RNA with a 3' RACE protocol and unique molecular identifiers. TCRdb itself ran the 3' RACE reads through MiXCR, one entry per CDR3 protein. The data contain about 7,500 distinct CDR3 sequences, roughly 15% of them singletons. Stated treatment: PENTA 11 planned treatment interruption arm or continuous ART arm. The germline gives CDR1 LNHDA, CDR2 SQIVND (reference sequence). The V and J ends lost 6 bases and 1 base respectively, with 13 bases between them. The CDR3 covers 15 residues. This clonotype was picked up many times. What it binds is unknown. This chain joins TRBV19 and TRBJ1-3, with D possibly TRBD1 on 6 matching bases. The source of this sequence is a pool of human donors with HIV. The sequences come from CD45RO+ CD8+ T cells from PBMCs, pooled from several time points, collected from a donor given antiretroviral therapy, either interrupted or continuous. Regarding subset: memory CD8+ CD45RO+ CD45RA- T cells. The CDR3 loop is CASRMITGSGNTIYF. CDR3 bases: TGTGCCAGTAGGATGATTACAGGGTCTGGAAACACCATATATTTT. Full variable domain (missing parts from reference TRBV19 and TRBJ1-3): DGGITQSPKYLFRKEGQNVTLSCEQNLNHDAMYWYRQDPGQGLRLIYYSQIVNDFQKGDIAEGYSVSREKKESFPLTVTSAQKNPTAFYLCASRMITGSGNTIYFGEGSWLTVV.